This TCR beta chain is drawn from a study of blood T cells in healthy people across ages. Regarding the study as a whole: TCR beta diversity was tightly associated with the proportion of naive T cells. Higher diversity, along with more naive CD4+ cells, distinguished long-lived donors from aged donors.

Approximately 10 milliliters was the volume of peripheral blood drawn from each donor. This clonotype was found many times. Its cognate antigen is unknown. A second roughly 7 to 11 cycle PCR used barcoded and J-beta primers. From the 5' RACE reads, TCRdb called clonotypes with MiXCR, one entry per CDR3 protein. There are 600,000 to 800,000 distinct CDR3 sequences in the sample; about 21% occur only once, and around 3.4% lies in the top ten. Per the germline V gene, CDR1 is MNHEY and CDR2 is SVGEGT. With V trimmed by 5 bases and J by 1 base, 7 bases remained unmatched. CDR3 length: 15 amino acids. The sample was blood. This sequence originates from a man in his 70s in good health. This chain joins TRBV6-2 or TRBV6-3 and TRBJ2-5; the match to TRBD1 covers 7 bases. This CDR3 reads CASSTHRGSQETQYF. The CDR3 nucleotides are TGTGCCAGCAGTACCCACAGGGGCAGCCAAGAGACCCAGTACTTC.